This entry lists 22 T cell receptor beta chains sequenced from one sample in a study of OX40 agonist ivuxolimab in advanced cancers. The protocol was immunoSEQ multiplex PCR, while the TCRdb copy is restricted to in-frame clones and leaves out a portion. The data show about 50,000 clones, roughly 84% seen once. Sample: CD4+ or CD8+ T cells sorted from blood, taken in a trial of the OX40 agonist ivuxolimab. Every receptor here comes from an adult with an advanced solid tumor such as melanoma, head and neck, liver or kidney cancer.

The chain uses TRBV18 and TRBJ1-4; 9 nucleotides match TRBD1. The germline V gene encodes CDR1 KGHSH and CDR2 LQKENI. Trimming took 3 bases from V and 8 from J; bases not matched to a gene: 7. This CDR3 has 15 amino acids. In DNA, the CDR3 is TGTGCCAGCTCACCTCCGGACAGGGGATACGAAAAACTGTTTTTT. This encodes CASSPPDRGYEKLFF.

This clone was counted between two and nine times. This chain connects TRBV6-5 to TRBJ1-2, with D possibly being TRBD1 (6 bases). This CDR3 spans 15 amino acids. With 5 bases removed from V and 6 bases from J, the gap between germline ends came to 19 bases. CDR1 is MNHEY and CDR2 is SVGAGI in the germline V gene. The CDR3 DNA is TGTGCCAGCAGTAGATCCGGGACAAGGAAGGATGGCTACACCTTC. Amino acid sequence: CASSRSGTRKDGYTF.

This chain joins TRBV9 and TRBJ2-3; no definite D call. CDR3 length: 14 residues. V dropped 0 bases and J dropped 4 bases, with 9 bases sitting between them. The V gene's germline CDR1 is SGDLS and CDR2 YYNGEE. The CDR3: CASSVATGSDTQYF. CDR3 in DNA: TGTGCCAGCAGCGTAGCTACTGGGTCAGATACGCAGTATTTT.

The chain has TRBV29-1 and TRBJ2-5, with unresolved D. Germline loops: CDR1 SQVTM, CDR2 ANQGSEA. The CDR3 contains 13 residues. V was pared by 6 bases and J by 4 bases, with 15 bases between. CDR3 in amino acids: CSVAPGGTETQYF. For the CDR3, the DNA is TGCAGCGTCGCGCCAGGTGGAACAGAGACCCAGTACTTC.

The chain carries TRBV4-3 and TRBJ1-6, with 8 bases aligning to TRBD1. Germline values: CDR1 LGHNA, CDR2 YSLEER. CDR3 size: 15 residues. V lost 2 bases and J lost 10; bases outside the gene matches: 7. Here the CDR3 reads CASSQIGQGESPLHF. The CDR3 bases are TGCGCCAGCAGCCAAATTGGACAGGGCGAGTCACCCCTCCACTTT.

This chain joins TRBV7-8 and TRBJ2-3; D is possibly TRBD1 (6 bases). Germline V gene data show CDR1 as SGHVS and CDR2 as FQNEAQ. The germline V and J ends were trimmed by 5 bases and 3 bases, with 12 bases remaining between them. The CDR3 has 14 amino acids. Here the CDR3 reads CASSHTQGTDTQYF. CDR3 nucleotide sequence: TGTGCCAGCAGCCATACTCAGGGGACAGATACGCAGTATTTT.

The chain is built from TRBV7-2 and TRBJ2-7; 9 bases are shared with TRBD2. V lost 0 bases and J lost 2; bases outside the gene matches: 2. The CDR3 totals 15 residues. CDR1 SGHTA and CDR2 FQGNSA come from the germline V gene. The CDR3 DNA reads TGTGCCAGCAGCTTAGCGCGGGGGGGGCCCTACGAGCAGTACTTC. Its protein product is CASSLARGGPYEQYF.

This clone was observed a handful of times. This chain links TRBV4-2 with TRBJ2-7; 16 bases align to TRBD2. The trim removed 5 bases at V and 6 bases at J, leaving 4 bases unmatched. The V gene's germline CDR1 is LGHNA and CDR2 YNFKEQ. The CDR3 contains 15 residues. The CDR3 loop reads CASSIGTSGGAEQYF. CDR3 coding DNA: TGTGCCAGCAGCATCGGGACTAGCGGGGGGGCCGAGCAGTACTTC.

The chain uses TRBV11-1 and TRBJ2-7; 14 bases fit TRBD2. Unmatched junction bases numbered 15, after V lost 3 bases and J lost 5 bases. From germline, CDR1 is SGHAT and CDR2 FQDESV (reference sequence). CDR3 size: 19 residues. CDR3 coding DNA: TGTGCCAGCAGCTTCGCCAGGATCGGGACTAGCGGGGGAGGGGACGAGCAGTACTTC. Translating gives CASSFARIGTSGGGDEQYF.

This clone was counted only a few times. The chain recombines TRBV4-1 with TRBJ1-3, with D uncertain. Between the trimmed V and J ends, which lost 4 bases and 4 bases, there was a span of 8 bases. Germline V lookup: CDR1 MGHRA, CDR2 YSYEKL. CDR3 size: 13 residues. CDR3 residues: CASSPGNGNTIYF. The DNA for the CDR3 is TGCGCCAGCAGCCCGGGGAACGGAAACACCATATATTTT.

The J gene is TRBJ1-5, the V gene TRBV2, with 7 bases aligning to TRBD1. The CDR3 consists of 13 residues. V lost 5 bases and J lost 5; bases outside the gene matches: 3. Germline assignment: CDR1 SNHLY and CDR2 FYNNEI. The CDR3 sequence is CASSRGQDQPQHF. In DNA, the CDR3 is TGTGCCAGCAGTAGGGGGCAGGATCAGCCCCAGCATTTT.

This clone appeared a single time. The chain carries TRBV2 and TRBJ1-1; 11 nucleotides align to TRBD1. CDR1 SNHLY and CDR2 FYNNEI come from the germline V gene. The CDR3 extends over 14 amino acids. Losses at the gene ends were 7 bases for V and 8 bases for J; bases not matched to a gene: 9. The CDR3 DNA reads TGTGCCAGCAAACTAAGGACAGGGGGCGGGGAAGCTTTCTTT. Translation: CASKLRTGGGEAFF.

The chain combines TRBV5-4 with TRBJ2-1; possibly TRBD1 for D (6 bases). Per germline, CDR1 SGHNT and CDR2 YYREEE (reference sequence). With 4 bases removed from V and 3 bases from J, the gap between germline ends came to 11 bases. This CDR3 comprises 14 residues. Written as DNA, the CDR3 is TGTGCCAGCAGCGGGGGCGGCATCTACAATGAGCAGTTCTTC. Translating it yields CASSGGGIYNEQFF.

The V call is TRBV4-2, the J call TRBJ1-5, with TRBD1 matching over 9 bases. Germline V gene lookup returns CDR1 LGHNA and CDR2 YNFKEQ. The CDR3 has 16 residues. V was pared by 3 bases and J by 0 bases, with 3 bases of the junction left unmatched. The CDR3 spells CASSQGQGNSNQPQHF. Written as DNA, the CDR3 is TGTGCCAGCAGCCAGGGACAGGGCAATAGCAATCAGCCCCAGCATTTT.

This chain connects TRBV19 to TRBJ1-4; 11 nucleotides line up with TRBD1. The ends lost 5 bases at V and 4 bases at J; junction bases unmatched: 6. Germline CDR1 LNHDA, CDR2 SQIVND (reference sequence). CDR3 length: 16 amino acids. CDR3 bases: TGTGCCAGTAGTTCGGACAGGGGGCGTTTTAATGAAAAACTGTTTTTT. Translated, it gives CASSSDRGRFNEKLFF.

The chain employs TRBV6-5 and TRBJ2-3, with D possibly TRBD2 on 6 matching bases. The CDR3 sequence is 14 residues long. From germline, CDR1 is MNHEY and CDR2 SVGAGI. V was shortened by 6 bases and J by 2 bases, with 12 bases between the two germline ends. CDR3 region: CASRTTSYTDTQYF. In DNA form, the CDR3 reads TGTGCCAGCAGAACCACTAGCTACACAGATACGCAGTATTTT.

The CDR3 DNA reads as TGTGCCAGCAGATCGACCGGTCCTGGGGCCAACGTCCTGACTTTC. Residues: CASRSTGPGANVLTF. The chain carries TRBV28 and TRBJ2-6; unclear D gene. The V and J ends lost 6 bases and 2 bases respectively, with 11 bases between them. This CDR3 spans 15 amino acids. Germline V gene sequence: CDR1 MDHEN, CDR2 SYDVKM.

V is TRBV28 and J is TRBJ2-3; D not certain. The CDR3 has 13 amino acids. V shed 6 bases and J shed 7 bases, with 14 bases lying between them. Germline V lookup: CDR1 MDHEN, CDR2 SYDVKM. In nucleotides, the CDR3 is TGTGCCAGCAGGGCTGTGGTCGTACATACGCAGTATTTT. As protein: CASRAVVVHTQYF.

The chain joins TRBV29-1 to TRBJ1-1; 8 bases agree with TRBD1. Germline CDR1 is SQVTM and CDR2 is ANQGSEA. The CDR3 loop spans 13 amino acids. Germline trimming cut 6 bases from V and 1 base from J; bases unmatched to any gene: 4. Here the CDR3 reads CSVDDRGNTEAFF. CDR3 DNA: TGCAGCGTGGACGACAGGGGGAACACTGAAGCTTTCTTT.

There are a few counts of this clone. The chain employs TRBV28 and TRBJ1-3; no clear D gene. Germline CDR1 and CDR2: MDHEN and SYDVKM. The CDR3 is made up of 12 amino acids. Between the trimmed V and J ends, which lost 6 bases and 0 bases, there was a span of 3 bases. In DNA form, the CDR3 reads TGTGCCAGCAGCTTCTCTGGAAACACCATATATTTT. Translation gives CASSFSGNTIYF.

Only one count was recorded for this clone. The chain employs TRBV11-1 and TRBJ2-1; D might be TRBD1 (5 bases). The CDR3 totals 13 residues. V lost 0 bases and J 8 bases, leaving 8 bases between the germline ends. Germline CDR1 SGHAT, CDR2 FQDESV (reference sequence). Here the CDR3 DNA reads TGTGCCAGCAGCTTAGCTCAGGGCTATGAGCAGTTCTTC. Its translation is CASSLAQGYEQFF.

The chain joins TRBV9 to TRBJ2-3, with no clear D. The CDR3 totals 15 residues. Germline V CDR1 and CDR2: SGDLS, YYNGEE. With 2 bases removed from V and 6 bases from J, the gap between germline ends came to 16 bases. CDR3 nucleotide sequence: TGTGCCAGCAGCGTCCCCCTCACTTCGAGTGATACGCAGTATTTT. Its protein is CASSVPLTSSDTQYF.